The 18 T cell receptor beta chains listed next were all sequenced from one sample in a study of radiotherapy plus CTLA-4 blockade in lung cancer. Using immunoSEQ multiplex PCR, the repertoire was profiled, and TCRdb retains in-frame clones only, with some absent. The sample records tens of thousands of clones, 65% to 85% being singletons. The sequenced sample was peripheral blood, obtained from a patient treated with radiotherapy plus ipilimumab. The receptors shown here come from a human donor with non-small cell lung cancer who had stable disease on radiotherapy plus ipilimumab.

The table lists this clone with a few counts. This chain links TRBV4-1 with TRBJ2-7, with 10 bases fitting TRBD1. V lost 3 bases to trimming and J lost 2 bases; unmatched junction nucleotides: 4. The CDR3 consists of 15 residues. The germline V gene has CDR1 MGHRA and CDR2 YSYEKL. CDR3 in amino acids: CASSHGQGGTYEQYF. DNA of the CDR3: TGCGCCAGCAGCCATGGACAGGGGGGAACCTACGAGCAGTACTTC.

This chain connects TRBV18 to TRBJ2-3; 7 nucleotides match TRBD1. Per the germline V gene, CDR1 is KGHSH and CDR2 is LQKENI. With V trimmed by 3 bases and J by 2 bases, 5 bases remained unmatched. There are 15 residues in the CDR3. CDR3 residues: CASSPGQAITDTQYF. CDR3 DNA sequence: TGTGCCAGCTCACCCGGACAGGCGATCACAGATACGCAGTATTTT.

The rearrangement uses TRBV27 and TRBJ2-1, with D possibly TRBD2 on 5 matching bases. The CDR3 spans 14 residues. CDR1 and CDR2 from the germline V gene are MNHEY and SMNVEV (reference sequence). Trimming shortened V by 6 bases and J by 3 bases, and 12 bases separated the two germline ends. CDR3 sequence reads: CASRRESRYNEQFF. The DNA for the CDR3 is TGTGCCAGCAGACGGGAATCCCGCTACAATGAGCAGTTCTTC.

This chain joins TRBV4-1 and TRBJ2-7; TRBD1 is a possible D gene (7 bases). The CDR3 covers 15 residues. The V gene's germline CDR1 is MGHRA and CDR2 YSYEKL. The ends were cut back, 1 base at V and 1 base at J, with 11 bases in the middle. The CDR3 coding sequence is TGCGCCAGCAGCCAAGTGGAGGGACAGTCCTACGAGCAGTACTTC. This sequence encodes CASSQVEGQSYEQYF.

The chain recombines TRBV5-8 with TRBJ2-1, with 7 bases lining up with TRBD2. The CDR3 has 14 amino acids. J was trimmed by 9 bases and V by 4 bases; bases with no gene match: 10. Per germline, CDR1 SGHTS and CDR2 YDEGEE. In DNA, the CDR3 is TGTGCCAGCAGCAGGACTAGAGTGCATGGTGAGCAGTTCTTC. Protein sequence: CASSRTRVHGEQFF.

The chain recombines TRBV14 with TRBJ2-4; D gene unclear. Trimming pared 4 bases from V and 0 bases from J, leaving 13 bases between. Germline V gives CDR1 SGHDN, CDR2 FVKESK. The CDR3 extends over 16 amino acids. The CDR3 DNA reads TGTGCCAGCAGCCCAGGAAACTTCCTAGCCAAAAACATTCAGTACTTC. It yields the protein CASSPGNFLAKNIQYF.

The chain employs TRBV4-1 and TRBJ2-7, with D unclear. Germline-derived CDR1 and CDR2 are MGHRA and YSYEKL. The CDR3 sequence is 13 residues long. Trimming took off 0 bases at V and 4 bases at J, with 7 bases between the two ends. CDR3 in DNA: TGCGCCAGCAGCCAAGAGGAAGGTTACGAGCAGTACTTC. Translating it yields CASSQEEGYEQYF.

The chain recombines TRBV5-1 with TRBJ2-1; D is perhaps TRBD2 (5 bases). The CDR3 spans 15 residues. From germline, CDR1 is SGHRS and CDR2 YFSETQ. V dropped 0 bases and J dropped 0 bases, with 7 bases sitting between them. The CDR3: CASSLEGGSYNEQFF. The DNA for the CDR3 is TGCGCCAGCAGCTTGGAAGGAGGCTCCTACAATGAGCAGTTCTTC.

The chain carries TRBV6-1 and TRBJ2-3; no firm D call. Germline-derived CDR1 and CDR2 are MNHNS and SASEGT. The CDR3 extends over 13 amino acids. V was shortened by 6 bases and J by 2 bases, with 9 bases between the two germline ends. The CDR3 DNA reads as TGTGCCAGCAGATTTGACACCACAGATACGCAGTATTTT. Translated: CASRFDTTDTQYF.

The chain joins TRBV7-8 to TRBJ2-1; 11 bases align to TRBD2. The CDR3 spans 22 residues. Germline-derived CDR1 and CDR2 are SGHVS and FQNEAQ. With V trimmed by 4 bases and J by 3 bases, 23 bases remained unmatched. As DNA, the CDR3 is TGTGCCAGCAGCTACGCCGGGCTAGCGGGAGGTACCGGGCAAAGCGGCTACAATGAGCAGTTCTTC. Translation gives CASSYAGLAGGTGQSGYNEQFF.

This clone was counted once. This chain uses TRBV28 with TRBJ2-7; D not certain. This CDR3 has 14 amino acids. V was clipped by 6 bases and J by 3 bases, with 15 bases between them. Germline V lookup: CDR1 MDHEN, CDR2 SYDVKM. The CDR3 sequence is CASSPDTGRYEQYF. The CDR3 bases are TGTGCCAGCAGCCCCGACACGGGCCGCTACGAGCAGTACTTC.

The rearrangement joins TRBV7-2 to TRBJ1-3; TRBD1 matches 9 bases. This CDR3 has 17 amino acids. The V gene's germline CDR1 is SGHTA and CDR2 FQGNSA. Trimming took 5 bases from V and 0 from J; bases not matched to a gene: 8. This CDR3 is CASSRRDRAYSGNTIYF. The CDR3 nucleotides are TGTGCCAGCAGCCGCCGGGACAGGGCCTACTCTGGAAACACCATATATTTT.

V usage is TRBV2 and J usage is TRBJ2-1; 7 nucleotides agree with TRBD2. Germline-derived CDR1 and CDR2 are SNHLY and FYNNEI. The CDR3 sequence is 13 residues long. V dropped 6 bases and J dropped 4; count of bases not matched to a gene: 3. For the CDR3, the DNA is TGTGCCAGCAGGGGACTATCTTACAATGAGCAGTTCTTC. This gives the protein CASRGLSYNEQFF.

The chain couples TRBV27 to TRBJ2-1; 13 nucleotides match TRBD2. Trimming at V came to 8 bases and at J to 8 bases, leaving 12 bases not matched to a gene. Germline V gene sequence: CDR1 MNHEY, CDR2 SMNVEV (reference sequence). This CDR3 spans 16 amino acids. CDR3 nucleotide sequence: TGTGCCAGCGGAACCAGGACTAGCGGGAGTAGAGATGAGCAGTTCTTC. It codes for CASGTRTSGSRDEQFF.

The rearrangement uses TRBV11-2 and TRBJ2-7; no firm D call. The CDR3 has 11 residues. The germline V gene has CDR1 SGHAT and CDR2 FQNNGV. V lost 5 bases, J lost 3 bases, and 5 bases lay in between. The CDR3, as DNA: TGTGCCAGCAGCCAGGTCTACGAGCAGTACTTC. Protein product: CASSQVYEQYF.

CDR3 nucleotides: TGTGCCAGTAGTACGCCGGGACAACAGTATGGCTACACCTTC. This codes for CASSTPGQQYGYTF. This chain connects TRBV19 to TRBJ1-2; perhaps TRBD1 as D (6 bases). Germline CDR1 reads LNHDA; CDR2 reads SQIVND (reference sequence). This CDR3 region has 14 residues. Between the trimmed V and J ends, which lost 4 bases and 5 bases, there was a span of 14 bases.

The chain is built from TRBV7-2 and TRBJ2-2; 7 nucleotides match TRBD2. The CDR3 sequence is 16 residues long. The germline CDR1 and CDR2 sequences are SGHTA and FQGNSA. V trimming: 1 base; J trimming: 4 bases; junction bases outside the gene matches: 6. The CDR3 loop is CASSLGGGRGTGELFF. The CDR3 DNA is TGTGCCAGCAGCTTAGGGGGCGGGAGAGGCACCGGGGAGCTGTTTTTT.

The rearrangement joins TRBV12-2 to TRBJ2-1; TRBD1, the D gene given by the table, was not confirmed from the DNA. TRBV12-2 is a pseudogene segment. CDR3 length: 20 amino acids. The CDR3 nucleotides are TGTGCAAGTCGCTTAGCGTGGTTTTTCCGGGACAGGGACCACTACAATGAGCAGTTCTTC. This codes for CASRLAWFFRDRDHYNEQFF.